Listed below are T cell receptor beta chains from one sample, sequenced in a study of cytomegalovirus exposure and HLA in healthy donors. The protocol was immunoSEQ multiplex PCR, while the TCRdb copy is restricted to in-frame clones and leaves out a portion. The profile shows 85,000 to 130,000 clones, roughly 73% of them singletons. Sequences were obtained from PBMCs. All receptors come from a man aged 40-50 years in good health and CMV-seronegative. Each CDR3 is given with its conserved first and last residue. D genes are given only for firm matches. Some rows mark clone size as missing; the rest say once, few, many or name a class of expanded clone.

clone size	D gene	V gene	J gene	CDR3 protein	CDR3 DNA
-	-	TRBV6-1	TRBJ2-3	CASSEHWRGSTDTQYF	TGTGCCAGCAGTGAACACTGGCGGGGAAGCACAGATACGCAGTATTTT
-	TRBD1	TRBV19	TRBJ1-1	CASKPTGGSTEAFF	TGTGCCAGCAAACCTACAGGGGGCAGCACTGAAGCTTTCTTT
-	TRBD1	TRBV11-2	TRBJ1-2	CASSRTGGAFYGYTF	TGTGCCAGCAGCCGGACAGGGGGAGCCTTCTATGGCTACACCTTC
once	-	TRBV9	TRBJ2-5	CASSVATQVQETQYF	TGTGCCAGCAGCGTAGCTACGCAGGTCCAAGAGACCCAGTACTTC
-	TRBD2	TRBV27	TRBJ2-3	CASSPGLATDTQYF	TGTGCCAGCAGTCCAGGACTAGCGACAGATACGCAGTATTTT
-	TRBD1	TRBV10-1	TRBJ1-2	CASSENRGGGYTF	TGCGCCAGCAGTGAGAACAGGGGAGGAGGCTACACCTTC
-	TRBD2	TRBV7-2	TRBJ2-5	CAGGSGVYQETQYF	TGTGCCGGGGGTAGCGGGGTGTACCAAGAGACCCAGTACTTC
-	-	TRBV6-1	TRBJ2-3	CASRAGADTQYF	TGTGCCAGCAGGGCCGGAGCAGATACGCAGTATTTT
-	TRBD1	TRBV29-1	TRBJ2-7	CSVNRGPYEQYF	TGCAGCGTAAACAGGGGGCCCTACGAGCAGTACTTC
-	-	TRBV2	TRBJ1-2	CASSERAAGGYGYTF	TGTGCCAGCAGTGAAAGGGCGGCAGGAGGATATGGCTACACCTTC
-	-	TRBV5-4	TRBJ2-5	CASSSRQGPGGTQYF	TGTGCCAGCAGCTCTCGACAGGGGCCGGGGGGGACCCAGTACTTC
-	TRBD1	TRBV5-1	TRBJ2-7	CASSLRAGGNGYEQYF	TGCGCCAGCAGCTTGCGCGCAGGGGGTAACGGCTACGAGCAGTACTTC
-	TRBD1	TRBV7-9	TRBJ1-2	CASRGQSATGIYGYTF	TGTGCCAGCAGGGGACAGAGCGCTACAGGAATTTATGGCTACACCTTC
-	-	TRBV6-4	TRBJ2-7	CASSQTRRGEQYF	TGTGCCAGCAGTCAAACTCGGAGGGGCGAGCAGTACTTC
-	-	TRBV5-1	TRBJ1-2	CASAPERGIRNYGYTF	TGCGCCAGCGCCCCAGAGAGAGGGATACGGAACTATGGCTACACCTTC
-	TRBD2	TRBV5-1	TRBJ2-3	CASSPSSGGAGDTQYF	TGCGCCAGCAGCCCATCTAGCGGGGGGGCTGGAGATACGCAGTATTTT
-	-	TRBV27	TRBJ1-6	CANPKKGGSPNDNSPLHF	TGTGCCAACCCCAAGAAGGGAGGATCCCCCAACGATAATTCACCCCTCCACTTT
once	-	TRBV2	TRBJ2-5	CASTGLRGGETQYF	TGTGCCAGCACCGGACTGCGGGGCGGAGAGACCCAGTACTTC
-	-	TRBV6-6	TRBJ2-2	CASTWQANTGELFF	TGTGCCAGCACGTGGCAGGCGAACACCGGGGAGCTGTTTTTT
once	-	TRBV5-1	TRBJ2-5	CASSLTPGVQETQYF	TGCGCCAGCAGCTTGACGCCAGGGGTACAAGAGACCCAGTACTTC
few	-	TRBV4-1	TRBJ2-2	CASSQEVGGNTGELFF	TGCGCCAGCAGCCAAGAGGTCGGGGGGAACACCGGGGAGCTGTTTTTT
-	-	TRBV9	TRBJ1-1	CASSVGPGDTEAFF	TGTGCCAGCAGCGTGGGGCCAGGGGACACTGAAGCTTTCTTT
-	-	TRBV5-1	TRBJ2-7	CASSPRWDIPYEQYF	TGCGCCAGCAGCCCCCGGTGGGACATTCCCTACGAGCAGTACTTC
-	-	TRBV5-1	TRBJ1-4	CASSWGPGGATEKLFF	TGCGCCAGCAGCTGGGGCCCGGGGGGCGCCACTGAAAAACTGTTTTTT
few	-	TRBV19	TRBJ1-4	CASSIFLMSRQQGNEKLFF	TGTGCCAGTAGTATTTTTCTTATGTCGAGACAGCAGGGTAATGAAAAACTGTTTTTT